The 21 T cell receptor beta chains below all came from one sample that was sequenced in a study of shared clonotypes between healthy human individuals. The data were produced by immunoSEQ multiplex PCR, yet TCRdb's version contains in-frame clones alone and is incomplete. This table holds under 1,900,000 clones, less than 99% found once. The sequenced sample consisted of naive CD4+ T cells sorted from blood. The sample's subset: CD45RA+ positively selected. These receptors originate from a man under 40 in good health.

V usage is TRBV18 and J usage is TRBJ2-1; 9 nucleotides align to TRBD2. Germline CDR1 is KGHSH and CDR2 is LQKENI. V trimming: 3 bases; J trimming: 7 bases; junction bases outside the gene matches: 7. The CDR3 totals 15 residues. The CDR3: CASSPGIAGVNEQFF. DNA for the CDR3: TGTGCCAGCTCACCGGGTATAGCGGGAGTTAATGAGCAGTTCTTC.

V gene TRBV27 combines with J gene TRBJ2-7; TRBD2 matches 10 bases. CDR3 length: 16 amino acids. The germline V gene encodes CDR1 MNHEY and CDR2 SMNVEV (reference sequence). With V trimmed by 5 bases and J by 7 bases, 14 bases remained unmatched. The CDR3 region has the DNA TGTGCCAGCAGTCTGACTAGCGGGTTCTCGGGATGGGAGCAGTACTTC. Translated: CASSLTSGFSGWEQYF.

V and J are TRBV10-3 and TRBJ2-3; TRBD2 agrees at 9 bases. Germline V gene data show CDR1 as ENHRY and CDR2 as SYGVKD. This CDR3 is built from 14 residues. V shed 11 bases and J 2 bases; nucleotides not matched to a gene: 8. The CDR3 spells CAARLAENTDTQYF. The CDR3 nucleotides are TGTGCCGCCCGACTAGCGGAAAACACAGATACGCAGTATTTT.

The chain employs TRBV25-1 and TRBJ2-5, with 11 bases identical to TRBD2. V gave up 2 bases and J gave up 5 bases; unmatched junction bases: 7. The CDR3 runs to 16 residues. Germline CDR1 and CDR2: MGHDK and SYGVNS. The CDR3 DNA reads as TGTGCCAGCAGTGAAACCTTACTAGCGGGAGTTGAGACCCAGTACTTC. As protein: CASSETLLAGVETQYF.

This chain connects TRBV5-5 to TRBJ2-1, with D perhaps given as TRBD1 or TRBD2 (5 bases each). CDR1 SGHKS and CDR2 YYEKEE come from the germline V gene (reference sequence). The V gene lost 8 bases and the J gene lost 0 bases, with 18 bases spanning the gap. The CDR3 extends over 16 amino acids. CDR3 sequence: CASTRGHRGSYNEQFF. The CDR3 DNA follows: TGTGCCAGTACTCGGGGCCACCGGGGCTCCTACAATGAGCAGTTCTTC.

The V gene is TRBV30, the J gene TRBJ2-3; 10 positions agree with TRBD2. The CDR3 spans 15 residues. Germline assignment: CDR1 GTSNPN and CDR2 SVGIG (reference sequence). Trimming took 1 base from V and 2 from J; bases not matched to a gene: 3. CDR3 amino acids: CAWSALAGVTDTQYF. The CDR3 DNA reads TGTGCCTGGAGTGCCCTAGCGGGAGTCACAGATACGCAGTATTTT.

V is TRBV19 and J is TRBJ2-2; 9 bases align to TRBD2. With 6 bases clipped from V and 6 bases from J, the junction kept 8 bases outside the gene matches. CDR1 and CDR2 (germline): LNHDA, SQIVND (reference sequence). This CDR3 comprises 15 residues. For the CDR3, the DNA is TGTGCCAGTAGCCTTCCGGGCGGGAGGGCCGGGGAGCTGTTTTTT. It specifies CASSLPGGRAGELFF.

J is TRBJ2-5 and V is TRBV13; D unclear. This CDR3 spans 13 amino acids. Looked up from germline, CDR1 is PRHDT and CDR2 is FYEKMQ (reference sequence). V dropped 6 bases and J dropped 2 bases, with 10 bases sitting between them. CDR3 sequence reads: CASRPAEQETQYF. The DNA of the CDR3 is TGTGCCAGCAGGCCCGCGGAGCAAGAGACCCAGTACTTC.

The CDR3 loop is CASSQGLARGLSGNTIYF. Here the CDR3 DNA reads TGCGCCAGCAGCCAAGGGTTGGCCAGGGGGCTTTCTGGAAACACCATATATTTT. The chain recombines TRBV4-1 with TRBJ1-3; 8 nucleotides line up with TRBD1. Germline CDR1 MGHRA, CDR2 YSYEKL. The CDR3 length is 18 residues. Unmatched junction bases numbered 9, after V lost 1 base and J lost 1 base.

J is TRBJ2-1 and V is TRBV7-2, with D perhaps TRBD2 (6 bases). The CDR3 totals 18 residues. V lost 5 bases, J lost 5 bases, and 25 bases lay in between. Germline V gene lookup returns CDR1 SGHTA and CDR2 FQGNSA. The CDR3 region is CASSTEVVAALGNNEQFF. The CDR3 bases are TGTGCCAGCAGCACAGAGGTCGTAGCGGCACTAGGTAACAATGAGCAGTTCTTC.

Remarks on this clone: The junction shows a germline mismatch at one end, possibly a read error. The V gene is TRBV28, the J gene TRBJ2-1, with D maybe TRBD1 (6 bases). The CDR3 extends over 12 amino acids. Germline V gives CDR1 MDHEN, CDR2 SYDVKM. The CDR3 protein is CASTLMTGIPLF. The CDR3 nucleotides are TGTGCCAGCACCCTCATGACAGGCATTCCTCTCTTC.

The rearrangement uses TRBV27 and TRBJ2-7, with 9 bases aligning to TRBD1. Germline values: CDR1 MNHEY, CDR2 SMNVEV (reference sequence). V dropped 3 bases and J dropped 2; count of bases not matched to a gene: 8. The CDR3 covers 16 residues. The CDR3 DNA sequence: TGTGCCAGCAGTTTTGGGACAGGGCGCCAGACCTACGAGCAGTACTTC. This codes for CASSFGTGRQTYEQYF.

The DNA for the CDR3 is TGTGCCAGCAGCTTAGCCGGGACTAGCGGTTCTGTTGAGCAGTTCTTC. This codes for CASSLAGTSGSVEQFF. This rearrangement joins TRBV7-2 to TRBJ2-1; 11 nucleotides agree with TRBD2. Trimming cost V 0 bases and J 9 bases; bases outside gene matches: 7. Per germline, CDR1 SGHTA and CDR2 FQGNSA. There are 16 residues in the CDR3.

Concerning this clone: At one end, the junction sequence differs from germline, possibly due to a read error. The chain is built from TRBV27 and TRBJ2-2; possibly TRBD1 for D (6 bases). Germline loops: CDR1 MNHEY, CDR2 SMNVEV (reference sequence). This CDR3 comprises 16 residues. The CDR3 here is CASSRAGDLVYGKLFF. CDR3 in DNA: TGTGCCAGCAGTCGAGCAGGGGATTTGGTATACGGGAAGCTGTTTTTT.

This clone was recorded only once. The chain has TRBV30 and TRBJ1-1; no firm D call. Germline lookup yields CDR1 GTSNPN and CDR2 SVGIG (reference sequence). CDR3 length: 10 residues. V shed 4 bases and J shed 8 bases, with 8 bases lying between them. The CDR3 here is CAWISVEAFF. The CDR3 nucleotides read TGTGCCTGGATATCAGTCGAAGCTTTCTTT.

CDR3 nucleotides: TGTGCCAGCAATCTTCCGGCTAGCGGGAGTACCGCGTTATACAATGAGCAGTTCTTC. Its translation: CASNLPASGSTALYNEQFF. The rearrangement links TRBV2 to TRBJ2-1, with 10 positions matching TRBD2. The CDR3 contains 19 residues. From germline, CDR1 is SNHLY and CDR2 FYNNEI. V shed 7 bases, J shed 4 bases, and the junction held 19 bases outside the gene matches.

V and J are TRBV5-1 and TRBJ1-1, with D maybe TRBD1 (6 bases). V lost 4 bases, J lost 5 bases, and 15 bases lay in between. The germline V gene has CDR1 SGHRS and CDR2 YFSETQ. This CDR3 is built from 14 residues. The CDR3 reads CASSPSGVGTEAFF. CDR3 in DNA: TGCGCCAGCAGCCCATCAGGGGTGGGGACTGAAGCTTTCTTT. The whole variable domain, remainder taken from reference TRBV5-1 and TRBJ1-1, is KAGVTQTPRYLIKTRGQQVTLSCSPISGHRSVSWYQQTPGQGLQFLFEYFSETQRNKGNFPGRFSGRQFSNSRSEMNVSTLELGDSALYLCASSPSGVGTEAFFGQGTRLTVV.

This clone occurred once. The chain uses TRBV29-1 and TRBJ2-1; no clear D. V was cut by 1 base and J by 2 bases, with 6 bases left in between. CDR1 is SQVTM, CDR2 ANQGSEA, per germline. There are 13 residues in the CDR3. The CDR3: CSVEVLTYNEQFF. The CDR3 DNA is TGCAGCGTTGAAGTTTTAACCTACAATGAGCAGTTCTTC.

The chain joins TRBV5-6 to TRBJ2-7; D is perhaps TRBD1 or TRBD2 (5 bases each). The CDR3 covers 13 residues. Germline assignment: CDR1 SGHDT and CDR2 YYEEEE. V shed 2 bases and J shed 6 bases, with 12 bases lying between them. The DNA for the CDR3 is TGTGCCAGCAGCTTCACGAGGGACGGCGAGCAGTACTTC. Encoded protein: CASSFTRDGEQYF.

V gene TRBV10-1 combines with J gene TRBJ2-2, with D maybe TRBD1 (6 bases). The V end lost 5 bases, the J end lost 3 bases, and 10 bases lay between the germline ends. From germline, CDR1 is WNHNN and CDR2 SYGVQD (reference sequence). This CDR3 spans 14 amino acids. The CDR3 nucleotides read TGCGCCAGCAGTTTGGGGGCGCACACCGGGGAGCTGTTTTTT. This translates into CASSLGAHTGELFF.

The chain joins TRBV2 to TRBJ2-7; perhaps TRBD1 as D (6 bases). This CDR3 is built from 15 residues. The germline V and J ends were trimmed by 6 bases and 0 bases, with 15 bases remaining between them. CDR1 is SNHLY, CDR2 FYNNEI, per germline. The CDR3: CASRYRDTSSYEQYF. CDR3 sequence (DNA): TGTGCCAGCAGGTATCGGGACACGAGCTCCTACGAGCAGTACTTC.